This T cell receptor (beta chain) was recorded in a study of blood T cells in healthy people across ages. Study context: Capture via template switching afforded approximately one barcoded beta molecule per two T cells.

Every participating donor contributed 7.5 to 10 milliliters of peripheral blood through a draw. CDR3 length: 12 amino acids. Germline V gives CDR1 SQVTM, CDR2 ANQGSEA. V lost 2 bases and J 4 bases, leaving 7 bases between the germline ends. The second PCR ran roughly 6 to 12 cycles with a sample-barcoded 5' primer and J-beta primers. With 12 random nucleotides, a template-switch adaptor tagged each individual cDNA molecule. MiXCR, run by TCRdb on the 5' RACE reads, gives a single entry per CDR3 protein. The table has approximately 690,000 distinct CDR3 sequences, about 43% seen once. This clonotype was detected many times.

The V gene is TRBV29-1, the J gene TRBJ2-3; D possibly corresponds to TRBD2 (5 bases). The origin of this receptor is a man aged 80 or over in good health. The sequencing input was blood. Here the CDR3 DNA reads TGCAGCGTTGAATCGGGGTCAGATACGCAGTATTTT. Translated: CSVESGSDTQYF.